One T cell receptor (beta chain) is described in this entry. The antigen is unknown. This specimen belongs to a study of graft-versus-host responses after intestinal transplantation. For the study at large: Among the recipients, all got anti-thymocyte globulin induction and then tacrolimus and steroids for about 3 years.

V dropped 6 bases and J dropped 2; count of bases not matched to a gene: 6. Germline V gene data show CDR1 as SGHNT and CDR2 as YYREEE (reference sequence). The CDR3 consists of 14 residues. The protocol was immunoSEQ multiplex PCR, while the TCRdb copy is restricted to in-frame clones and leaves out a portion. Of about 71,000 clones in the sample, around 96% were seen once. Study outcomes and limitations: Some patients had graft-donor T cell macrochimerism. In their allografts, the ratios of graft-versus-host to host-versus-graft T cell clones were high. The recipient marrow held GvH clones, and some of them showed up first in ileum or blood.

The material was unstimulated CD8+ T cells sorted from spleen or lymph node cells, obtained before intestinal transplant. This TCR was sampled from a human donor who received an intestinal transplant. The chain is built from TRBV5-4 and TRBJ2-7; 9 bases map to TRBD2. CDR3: CASTPERGAYEQYF. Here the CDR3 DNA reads TGTGCCAGCACCCCCGAGCGGGGGGCCTACGAGCAGTACTTC.